The rows below give T cell receptor beta chains drawn from one sample of a study of glioma-infiltrating T cells after dendritic cell vaccination. The table came from immunoSEQ multiplex PCR; TCRdb's copy has only in-frame clones and leaves some out. Of about 100,000 clones listed, around 80% were seen once; the top ten hold under 6.5%. Sequenced here: blood, sampled after dendritic cell vaccination. The receptors come from a human donor with glioblastoma. Both conserved end residues are part of each CDR3. Fields, in order: J gene, D gene, V gene, clone size, CDR3 protein, CDR3 DNA. D genes are given only for firm matches. Not every row has a clone size; where given, it reads once, few, many or a size class.

>TRBJ2-7|TRBD1|TRBV10-3|.
CAIGRDRSYEQYF
TGTGCCATCGGCCGGGACAGATCCTACGAGCAGTACTTC
>TRBJ1-1|TRBD1|TRBV27|.
CASSFNRGRVAFF
TGTGCCAGCAGTTTCAACAGGGGGCGCGTGGCTTTCTTT
>TRBJ2-5|.|TRBV7-2|.
CASSLQETQYF
TGTGCCAGCAGCCTTCAAGAGACCCAGTACTTC
>TRBJ2-5|TRBD1|TRBV5-7|.
CASSFSNPGTGGQETQYF
TGTGCCAGCAGCTTTTCAAATCCCGGGACAGGGGGCCAAGAGACCCAGTACTTC
>TRBJ1-1|TRBD1|TRBV5-6|.
CASSWLTGMNTEAFF
TGTGCCAGCAGCTGGCTGACAGGGATGAACACTGAAGCTTTCTTT
>TRBJ1-1|TRBD1|TRBV19|.
CASSATGGPTEAFF
TGTGCCAGTAGTGCCACAGGGGGCCCCACTGAAGCTTTCTTT
>TRBJ2-1|TRBD1|TRBV5-1|.
CASSSGTGNEQFF
TGCGCCAGCAGCTCCGGGACAGGGAATGAGCAGTTCTTC
>TRBJ1-2|TRBD1|TRBV18|.
CASSPEGGHGYGYTF
TGTGCCAGCTCACCCGAAGGGGGCCACGGCTATGGCTACACCTTC
>TRBJ2-2|.|TRBV6-5|.
CGSVRGARTGELFF
TGTGGTTCGGTCCGGGGGGCGCGAACCGGGGAGCTGTTTTTT
>TRBJ2-3|TRBD2|TRBV30|.
CAWSVLHGLAGERGTQYF
TGTGCCTGGAGTGTACTTCATGGACTAGCGGGGGAACGGGGTACGCAGTATTTT
>TRBJ2-2|TRBD2|TRBV7-9|.
CASSPGGTGELFF
TGTGCCAGCAGCCCGGGAGGCACCGGGGAGCTGTTTTTT
>TRBJ2-1|TRBD2|TRBV7-9|.
CASSSRTSGTHNEQFF
TGTGCCAGCAGCTCGCGGACTAGCGGGACCCACAATGAGCAGTTCTTC
>TRBJ1-5|.|TRBV27|.
CASSLQGNQPQHF
TGTGCCAGCAGTCTACAGGGCAATCAGCCCCAGCATTTT
>TRBJ1-2|.|TRBV10-3|.
CAIGQSYGYTF
TGTGCCATCGGACAGAGCTATGGCTACACCTTC
>TRBJ1-2|TRBD1|TRBV5-4|.
CASSFVGGAIYGYTF
TGTGCCAGCAGCTTTGTAGGGGGCGCCATCTATGGCTACACCTTC
>TRBJ1-6|.|TRBV2|.
CASCSHQVVGSPLHF
TGTGCCAGTTGTTCTCATCAGGTCGTAGGTTCACCCCTCCACTTT
>TRBJ2-1|.|TRBV15|.
CATSRDLTGAGWQFF
TGTGCCACCAGCAGAGATTTAACTGGGGCTGGGTGGCAGTTCTTC
>TRBJ2-5|TRBD1|TRBV10-1|.
CASSAGQGAVETQYF
TGCGCCAGCAGTGCGGGACAGGGGGCCGTGGAGACCCAGTACTTC
>TRBJ2-3|.|TRBV29-1|.
CSLWTPPNTQYF
TGCAGCCTCTGGACTCCTCCAAATACGCAGTATTTT
>TRBJ2-7|TRBD2|TRBV19|.
CASSVLAGGIYEQYF
TGTGCCAGTAGTGTACTAGCGGGAGGGATCTACGAGCAGTACTTC
>TRBJ1-1|TRBD1|TRBV7-3|.
CASSEDRVTEAFF
TGTGCCAGCAGTGAGGACAGGGTGACTGAAGCTTTCTTT
>TRBJ1-2|.|TRBV7-6|.
CASSLEPRGRYGYTF
TGTGCCAGCAGCTTAGAGCCTCGAGGGCGCTATGGCTACACCTTC
>TRBJ2-2|.|TRBV4-1|.
CASAGLTNTGELFF
TGCGCCAGTGCGGGACTGACGAACACCGGGGAGCTGTTTTTT
>TRBJ1-5|TRBD1|TRBV6-5|.
CASSETGGGQPQHF
TGTGCCAGCAGTGAGACAGGGGGCGGTCAGCCCCAGCATTTT
>TRBJ2-6|TRBD1|TRBV2|.
CASRGQGLSGANVLTF
TGTGCCAGCCGGGGACAGGGTCTGTCTGGGGCCAACGTCCTGACTTTC
>TRBJ2-1|TRBD2|TRBV6-5|.
CASSYSGGAYNEQFF
TGTGCCAGCAGTTACAGCGGGGGGGCTTACAATGAGCAGTTCTTC
>TRBJ1-5|TRBD1|TRBV5-4|.
CASSRQGIGEPQHF
TGTGCCAGCAGCAGACAGGGAATTGGAGAGCCCCAGCATTTT
>TRBJ2-5|TRBD2|TRBV6-1|.
CASSVLAGDQETQYF
TGTGCCAGCAGTGTACTAGCGGGGGACCAAGAGACCCAGTACTTC
>TRBJ1-1|.|TRBV19|.
CASSPTGHGARDTEAFF
TGTGCCAGTAGTCCCACGGGACATGGGGCTCGGGACACTGAAGCTTTCTTT
>TRBJ1-6|TRBD1|TRBV5-1|.
CASSLVGQGAMNSPLHF
TGCGCCAGCAGCTTGGTTGGACAGGGGGCGATGAATTCACCCCTCCACTTT
>TRBJ1-2|.|TRBV10-2|.
CASSESTNYGYTF
TGCGCCAGCAGTGAGTCTACTAACTATGGCTACACCTTC
>TRBJ1-2|.|TRBV19|.
CASSINQNGYTF
TGTGCCAGTAGTATAAACCAGAATGGCTACACCTTC
>TRBJ1-5|TRBD1|TRBV6-4|once
CASTSGTDNQPQHF
TGTGCCAGTACTTCCGGGACAGACAATCAGCCCCAGCATTTT
>TRBJ1-5|.|TRBV18|.
CASSRGVNQPQHF
TGTGCCAGCTCACGGGGCGTCAACCAGCCCCAGCATTTT
>TRBJ2-2|.|TRBV19|.
CASSRQSGSAGELFF
TGTGCCAGTAGTCGCCAGTCAGGTTCCGCCGGGGAGCTGTTTTTT
>TRBJ1-2|.|TRBV29-1|once
CSVEQGPHGYTF
TGCAGCGTTGAACAGGGTCCCCATGGCTACACCTTC
>TRBJ2-3|.|TRBV11-1|.
CASSRQGNAADTQYF
TGTGCCAGCAGCCGGCAGGGGAATGCGGCAGATACGCAGTATTTT
>TRBJ2-7|TRBD1|TRBV5-1|.
CASSSGTGGREQYF
TGCGCCAGCAGCTCGGGGACAGGGGGCCGCGAGCAGTACTTC
>TRBJ1-1|TRBD1|TRBV6-1|.
CASSVRRQGGTEAFF
TGTGCCAGCAGCGTCCGAAGACAGGGTGGCACTGAAGCTTTCTTT
>TRBJ2-3|.|TRBV5-1|.
CASSLQGTDTQYF
TGCGCCAGCAGCCTACAGGGCACAGATACGCAGTATTTT
>TRBJ1-2|TRBD1|TRBV7-9|.
CASRSWGTGGASYTF
TGTGCCAGCAGGTCGTGGGGAACAGGGGGCGCGAGCTACACCTTC
>TRBJ1-2|TRBD1|TRBV29-1|.
CSVEDLPVGQGEFVGYGYTF
TGCAGCGTTGAAGATCTCCCTGTTGGGCAGGGGGAGTTCGTCGGCTATGGCTACACCTTC
>TRBJ1-3|.|TRBV6-6|.
CASSGILSGNTIYF
TGTGCCTCCTCAGGGATCCTCTCTGGAAACACCATATATTTT
>TRBJ2-1|.|TRBV9|.
CASSTSGPSYNEQFF
TGTGCCAGCAGCACAAGCGGGCCCTCCTACAATGAGCAGTTCTTC
>TRBJ1-5|.|TRBV6-1|.
CASIASRRFGEPQHF
TGTGCCAGCATCGCGTCCAGGCGTTTTGGTGAACCCCAGCATTTT
>TRBJ2-3|TRBD2|TRBV5-1|.
CASSLALAGAYTDTQYF
TGCGCCAGCAGCTTGGCACTAGCGGGGGCCTACACAGATACGCAGTATTTT
>TRBJ2-5|TRBD1|TRBV18|.
CASSRWTGKETQYF
TGTGCCAGCTCACGCTGGACAGGGAAAGAGACCCAGTACTTC
>TRBJ2-1|TRBD2|TRBV6-5|.
CASSFRPSGSGEQFF
TGTGCCAGCAGTTTCAGACCTAGCGGGAGTGGTGAGCAGTTCTTC
>TRBJ2-7|TRBD1|TRBV14|.
CASSQGQGPYEQYF
TGTGCCAGCAGCCAAGGACAGGGGCCCTACGAGCAGTACTTC
>TRBJ1-1|.|TRBV5-1|.
CASSGQQGWNTEAFF
TGCGCCAGCAGCGGACAACAGGGTTGGAACACTGAAGCTTTCTTT
>TRBJ2-1|.|TRBV11-3|.
CASSLDTGAYNEQFF
TGTGCCAGCAGCTTAGATACCGGAGCATACAATGAGCAGTTCTTC
>TRBJ1-1|.|TRBV30|.
CALHAGRAFF
TGTGCCTTACACGCGGGGAGAGCTTTCTTT
>TRBJ1-4|.|TRBV6-1|few
CASSEVWGLSEKLFF
TGTGCCAGCAGTGAAGTTTGGGGGCTATCTGAAAAACTGTTTTTT
>TRBJ2-7|TRBD1|TRBV5-1|.
CASSLEGVGQYYEQYF
TGCGCCAGCAGCTTGGAGGGGGTGGGACAGTACTACGAGCAGTACTTC
>TRBJ1-5|TRBD1|TRBV18|.
CASSLRTGVDNQPQHF
TGTGCCAGCTCACTTCGGACAGGGGTAGACAATCAGCCCCAGCATTTT